This TCR beta chain is from a study of cytomegalovirus exposure and HLA in healthy donors. V gave up 7 bases and J gave up 8 bases; unmatched junction bases: 16. This CDR3 has 16 residues. Looked up from germline, CDR1 is MDHEN and CDR2 is SYDVKM. Study-level findings and limits: Specificity for CMV antigens was confirmed in vitro for a few of the CMV-associated chains. The records held CMV serostatus as the only immune exposure information. Most subjects' HLA-A and HLA-B alleles were reportedly predicted from TCR beta sequences.

This clone showed up just a few times. Antigen: not known. The study ran its PCR with 60 Vbeta and 13 Jbeta primers. The assay was immunoSEQ multiplex PCR, and TCRdb's table has in-frame clones only and misses some. Here the sample spans about 160,000 clones, around 77% being singletons. The clonotype comes from a man younger than 45 in good health and CMV-seropositive. V is TRBV28 and J is TRBJ1-4; 7 bases are a match to TRBD1. Sequencing was done on a sample of PBMCs. DNA for the CDR3: TGTGCCAGCAAATCCAGGACAGGTTTTTTATTGGAAAAACTGTTTTTT. Protein product: CASKSRTGFLLEKLFF.